The rows below give T cell receptor beta chains drawn from one sample of a study of regulatory T cells in long-lasting Graves disease. TCRdb passed the multiplex PCR reads through MiXCR, listing each CDR3 protein once. This sample has 200,000 to 300,000 distinct CDR3 sequences; roughly 21% occur once, and the top ten carry 11% to 15%. Material: peripheral blood mononuclear cells (PBMCs), obtained at new diagnosis, from a patient treated with antithyroid drugs. These receptors all come from a female donor with Graves disease. Each CDR3 is given with its conserved first and last residue. Fields, in order: V gene, D gene, J gene, CDR3 protein. A D gene is named only where the DNA matches it firmly.

V: TRBV20-1; D: NA; J: TRBJ1-1; CDR3: CSARDLGLGTFEAFF
V: TRBV28; D: NA; J: TRBJ2-2; CDR3: CASSQLGGNTGELFF
V: TRBV10-3; D: TRBD2; J: TRBJ2-1; CDR3: CAISEREGWNEQFF
V: TRBV7-2; D: NA; J: TRBJ2-7; CDR3: CASSLVYRGSEQYF
V: TRBV15; D: NA; J: TRBJ1-2; CDR3: CATSGLGRGGYTF
V: TRBV11-1; D: NA; J: TRBJ1-1; CDR3: CASSLSSGTEAFF
V: TRBV19; D: NA; J: TRBJ2-6; CDR3: CASIPGTGANVLTF
V: TRBV2; D: NA; J: TRBJ1-3; CDR3: CASSLDSPSIYF
V: TRBV10-3; D: TRBD1; J: TRBJ2-7; CDR3: CAISERQGYEQYF
V: TRBV6-1; D: TRBD2; J: TRBJ2-1; CDR3: CASSVGTSGLQFF
V: TRBV20-1; D: NA; J: TRBJ2-1; CDR3: CSHLSSYNEQFF
V: TRBV5-8; D: NA; J: TRBJ1-2; CDR3: CASSRNRVGGYTF
V: TRBV27; D: NA; J: TRBJ2-3; CDR3: CASSMGVRNALSSTDTQYF
V: TRBV7-3; D: NA; J: TRBJ2-1; CDR3: CASSLTWGNEQFF
V: TRBV7-8; D: NA; J: TRBJ2-5; CDR3: CASSLGRFPGETQYF
V: TRBV7-2; D: NA; J: TRBJ1-2; CDR3: CASSLGSGTGYGYTF
V: TRBV29-1; D: TRBD2; J: TRBJ2-1; CDR3: CSVEGLADSYNEQFF
V: TRBV6-1; D: NA; J: TRBJ1-1; CDR3: CASSPLDTEAFF
V: TRBV2; D: TRBD1; J: TRBJ2-7; CDR3: CASSRGQAQQYF
V: TRBV11-2; D: NA; J: TRBJ1-6; CDR3: CASSLVPGSSSYNSPLHF
V: TRBV30; D: NA; J: TRBJ1-2; CDR3: CAWSALAQGLRYGYTF
V: TRBV6-1; D: NA; J: TRBJ1-6; CDR3: CASGWVDSPLHF
V: TRBV20-1; D: TRBD2; J: TRBJ2-5; CDR3: CSARDLAAGVGETQYF
V: TRBV7-3; D: NA; J: TRBJ2-3; CDR3: CASSSGGGGTDTQYF
V: TRBV30; D: NA; J: TRBJ2-1; CDR3: CAWSPLGVVYEQFF
V: TRBV19; D: NA; J: TRBJ1-5; CDR3: CASSIDRSARLIDQPQHF
V: TRBV10-2; D: NA; J: TRBJ2-7; CDR3: CASRISGALQRYEQYF
V: TRBV28; D: NA; J: TRBJ2-4; CDR3: CASSSVVHERYF
V: TRBV6-1; D: NA; J: TRBJ2-7; CDR3: CASKYRDRSYEQYF
V: TRBV5-5; D: TRBD2; J: TRBJ2-1; CDR3: CASSPSSGSVSYNEQFF
V: TRBV20-1; D: TRBD1; J: TRBJ1-2; CDR3: CRATGTGGADGYTF
V: TRBV27; D: TRBD1; J: TRBJ1-2; CDR3: CASSGTVCYTF
V: TRBV11-2; D: TRBD1; J: NA; CDR3: CASSLGTGGAGETQYF
V: TRBV6-2/TRBV6-3; D: TRBD1; J: TRBJ1-1; CDR3: CASRVPGQGFEAFF
V: TRBV9; D: NA; J: TRBJ1-4; CDR3: CASSVGAFPGVTGSTNEKLFF
V: TRBV14; D: TRBD1; J: TRBJ1-2; CDR3: CASTRGGGNYGYTF
V: TRBV18; D: TRBD1; J: TRBJ2-7; CDR3: CASSPGQGHYEQYF
V: TRBV7-9; D: NA; J: TRBJ1-5; CDR3: CASSLGGGNQPQHF
V: TRBV20-1; D: TRBD2; J: TRBJ2-2; CDR3: CSARDRSSGSPTGELFF
V: TRBV7-9; D: TRBD1; J: TRBJ2-5; CDR3: CASSHRQGETQYF
V: TRBV6-2/TRBV6-3; D: NA; J: TRBJ2-3; CDR3: CASEGLRTDTQYF
V: TRBV6-2/TRBV6-3; D: NA; J: TRBJ2-6; CDR3: CASSYSAAVGANVLTF
V: TRBV12-3/TRBV12-4; D: TRBD2; J: TRBJ2-5; CDR3: CASSSLGLAIHF
V: TRBV7-2; D: NA; J: TRBJ1-1; CDR3: CASSLAPGLNTEAFF
V: TRBV7-2; D: TRBD2; J: TRBJ2-1; CDR3: CASSRGTSGSKSYNEQFF
V: TRBV7-2; D: NA; J: TRBJ1-3; CDR3: CASSLAPLRTGNTIYF
V: TRBV6-5; D: TRBD2; J: TRBJ2-3; CDR3: CASSSGLGTSGDTDTQYF
V: TRBV7-8; D: TRBD2; J: TRBJ2-1; CDR3: CASSLVVAGTSSYNEQFF
V: TRBV3-1; D: TRBD2; J: TRBJ2-5; CDR3: CASSQSAGVLETQYF
V: TRBV6-1; D: NA; J: TRBJ1-1; CDR3: CASSTSLAGGPNTEAFF